These T cell receptor beta chains were read from a single sample in a study of regulatory T cells in long-lasting Graves disease. From the multiplex PCR reads, TCRdb called clonotypes with MiXCR, one entry per CDR3 protein. The sample contains about 460,000 distinct CDR3 sequences, about 15% of which appear only once. These data also formed part of another study, on T cells in Graves' hyperthyroidism and ophthalmopathy.

The sample consisted of peripheral blood mononuclear cells (PBMCs), taken at new diagnosis, from a patient treated with antithyroid drugs. The receptors come from a woman in her forties or fifties with Graves disease. Both conserved end residues are part of each CDR3. The order of the fields is D gene, V gene, J gene, clone size, CDR3 DNA, CDR3 protein. The D gene is left open where the match is weak. Clone size is not always given. Where it is, it says once, few, many or a class for expanded clones.

D: NA; V: TRBV5-1; J: TRBJ2-3; size: many; DNA: TGCGCCAGCAGCCCCTTGAAGCAGCTCACAGATACGCAGTATTTT; CDR3: CASSPLKQLTDTQYF
D: NA; V: TRBV4-2; J: TRBJ2-6; size: NA; DNA: TGTGCCAGCAGCCAAGAGGCGGGAACTGGGGCCAACGTCCTGACTTTC; CDR3: CASSQEAGTGANVLTF
D: NA; V: TRBV25-1; J: TRBJ1-6; size: NA; DNA: TGTGCCAGCAGTGATGGCAGAGTGGGGGGTGCACCCCTCCACTTT; CDR3: CASSDGRVGGAPLHF
D: NA; V: TRBV5-6; J: TRBJ2-7; size: NA; DNA: TGTGCCAGCAGCTCATACGGACTACACTCCTACGAGCAGTACTTC; CDR3: CASSSYGLHSYEQYF
D: NA; V: TRBV7-9; J: TRBJ2-2; size: NA; DNA: TGTGCCAGCACCGCCTATGCAGGGGGGCTGAACACCGGGGAGCTGTTTTTT; CDR3: CASTAYAGGLNTGELFF
D: NA; V: TRBV20-1; J: TRBJ2-5; size: few; DNA: TGCAGTGCTAGAGATCGTACTAGGACGGAAGAGACCCAGTACTTC; CDR3: CSARDRTRTEETQYF
D: NA; V: TRBV5-6; J: TRBJ2-7; size: few; DNA: TGTGCCAGCAGCCCCGGACAGCACTACGAGCAGTACTTC; CDR3: CASSPGQHYEQYF
D: TRBD2; V: TRBV12-3/TRBV12-4; J: TRBJ2-1; size: many; DNA: TGTGCCAGCAGTTTCCCCCTCCTAGCGGGGGACAATGAGCAGTTCTTC; CDR3: CASSFPLLAGDNEQFF
D: TRBD1; V: TRBV12-3/TRBV12-4; J: TRBJ1-1; size: many; DNA: TGTGCCAGCAGTTGGGGACAGGGATTAGGGAACACTGAAGCTTTCTTT; CDR3: CASSWGQGLGNTEAFF
D: NA; V: TRBV2; J: TRBJ2-7; size: many; DNA: TGTGCCAGCAGTGAAGCCCGCCTTAATGCGGGGGAGCAGTACTTC; CDR3: CASSEARLNAGEQYF
D: TRBD1; V: TRBV11-2; J: TRBJ2-1; size: few; DNA: TGTGCCAGCAGCTTCACAGGGGACTCCTACAATGAGCAGTTCTTC; CDR3: CASSFTGDSYNEQFF
D: TRBD1; V: TRBV30; J: TRBJ1-3; size: few; DNA: TGTGCCTGGAGGGCTGTCGGGACAGGCTTTCTTGTTGGAAACACCATATATTTT; CDR3: CAWRAVGTGFLVGNTIYF
D: TRBD2; V: TRBV6-2/TRBV6-3; J: TRBJ2-7; size: few; DNA: TGTGCCAGCAGCCCCCCAGGCGGGAGCCGCCGCTACGAGCAGTACTTC; CDR3: CASSPPGGSRRYEQYF
D: NA; V: TRBV5-1; J: TRBJ1-4; size: many; DNA: TGCGCCAGCAGCTTAATGGGAGTAGATGAAAAACTGTTTTTT; CDR3: CASSLMGVDEKLFF
D: TRBD2; V: TRBV24-1; J: TRBJ2-1; size: NA; DNA: TGTGCCACCAGTGCTAGCGGCTACAATGAGCAGTTCTTC; CDR3: CATSASGYNEQFF
D: TRBD1; V: TRBV2; J: TRBJ2-2; size: NA; DNA: TGTGCCAGCAGGGGGGACAGGGTTAACACCGGGGAGCTGTTTTTT; CDR3: CASRGDRVNTGELFF
D: NA; V: TRBV29-1; J: TRBJ2-1; size: many; DNA: TGCAGCGTTGACGCAGTGGTATACAATGAGCAGTTCTTC; CDR3: CSVDAVVYNEQFF
D: NA; V: TRBV2; J: TRBJ2-5; size: many; DNA: TGTGCCAGTCAAAACAGGGCGGAGACCCAGTACTTC; CDR3: CASQNRAETQYF
D: NA; V: TRBV24-1; J: TRBJ1-1; size: few; DNA: TGTGCCACCAGTGATTCGACAGTGAACACTGAAGCTTTCTTT; CDR3: CATSDSTVNTEAFF